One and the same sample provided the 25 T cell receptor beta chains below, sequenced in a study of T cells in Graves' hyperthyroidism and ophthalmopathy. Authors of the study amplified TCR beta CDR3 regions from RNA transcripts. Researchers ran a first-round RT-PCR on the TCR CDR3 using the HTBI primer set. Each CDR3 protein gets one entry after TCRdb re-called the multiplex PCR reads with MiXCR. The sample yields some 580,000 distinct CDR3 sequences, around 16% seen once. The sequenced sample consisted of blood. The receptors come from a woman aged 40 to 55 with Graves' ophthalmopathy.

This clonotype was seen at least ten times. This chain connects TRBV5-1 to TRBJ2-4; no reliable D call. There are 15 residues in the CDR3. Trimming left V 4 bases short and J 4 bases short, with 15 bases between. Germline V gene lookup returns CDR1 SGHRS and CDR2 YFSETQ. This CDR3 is CASSPGETVKNIQYF. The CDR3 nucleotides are TGCGCCAGCAGCCCCGGCGAGACCGTGAAAAACATTCAGTACTTC.

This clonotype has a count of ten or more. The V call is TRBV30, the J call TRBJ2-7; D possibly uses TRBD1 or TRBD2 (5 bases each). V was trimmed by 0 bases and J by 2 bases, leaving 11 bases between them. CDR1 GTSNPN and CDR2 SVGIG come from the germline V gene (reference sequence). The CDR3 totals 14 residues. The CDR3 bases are TGTGCCTGGAGTGTACGGGGCCAAACCTACGAGCAGTACTTC. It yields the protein CAWSVRGQTYEQYF.

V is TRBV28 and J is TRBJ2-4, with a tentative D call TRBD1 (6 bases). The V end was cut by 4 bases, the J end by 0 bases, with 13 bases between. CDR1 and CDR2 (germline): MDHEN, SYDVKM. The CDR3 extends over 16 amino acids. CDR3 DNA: TGTGCCAGCAGTTCTGGACAGTACCTAGCCAAAAACATTCAGTACTTC. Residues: CASSSGQYLAKNIQYF.

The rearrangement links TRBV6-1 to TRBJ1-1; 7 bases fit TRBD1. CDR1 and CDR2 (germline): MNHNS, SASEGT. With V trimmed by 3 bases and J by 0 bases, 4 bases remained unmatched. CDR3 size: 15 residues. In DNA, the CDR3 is TGTGCCAGCAGTGAGGGACAGACTCTGAACACTGAAGCTTTCTTT. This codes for CASSEGQTLNTEAFF.

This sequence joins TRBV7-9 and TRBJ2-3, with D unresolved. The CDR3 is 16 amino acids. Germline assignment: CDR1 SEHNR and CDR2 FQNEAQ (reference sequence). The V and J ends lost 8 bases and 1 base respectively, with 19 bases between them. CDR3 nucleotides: TGTGCCAGCCGTCCTCCTCGGCGGCTGGGCACAGATACGCAGTATTTT. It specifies CASRPPRRLGTDTQYF.

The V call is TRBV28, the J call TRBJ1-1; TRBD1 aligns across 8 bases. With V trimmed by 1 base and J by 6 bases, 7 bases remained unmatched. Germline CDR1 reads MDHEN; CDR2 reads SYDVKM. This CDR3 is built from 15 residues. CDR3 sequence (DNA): TGTGCCAGCAGTTTATTCCGGCAGGGGGCCGCTGAAGCTTTCTTT. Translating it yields CASSLFRQGAAEAFF.

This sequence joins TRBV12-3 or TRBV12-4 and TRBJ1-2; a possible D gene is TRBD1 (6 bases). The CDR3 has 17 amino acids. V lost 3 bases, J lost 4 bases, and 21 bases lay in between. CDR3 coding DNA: TGTGCCAGCAGTTTTGGGGTTCCTGGGGGGCTTGTCTATGGCTACACCTTC. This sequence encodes CASSFGVPGGLVYGYTF.

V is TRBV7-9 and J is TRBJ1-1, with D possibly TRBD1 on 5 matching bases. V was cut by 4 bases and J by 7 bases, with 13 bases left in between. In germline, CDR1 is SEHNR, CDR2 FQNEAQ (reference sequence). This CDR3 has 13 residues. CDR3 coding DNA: TGTGCCAGCAGCTGGGGGGGTAAAGGTGAAGCTTTCTTT. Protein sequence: CASSWGGKGEAFF.

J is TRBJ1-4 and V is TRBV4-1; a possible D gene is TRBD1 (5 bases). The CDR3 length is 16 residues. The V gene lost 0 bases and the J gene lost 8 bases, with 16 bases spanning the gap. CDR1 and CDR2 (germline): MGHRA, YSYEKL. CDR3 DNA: TGCGCCAGCAGCCAAGATCCCCCGGGGCGAGAAGAAAAACTGTTTTTT. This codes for CASSQDPPGREEKLFF.

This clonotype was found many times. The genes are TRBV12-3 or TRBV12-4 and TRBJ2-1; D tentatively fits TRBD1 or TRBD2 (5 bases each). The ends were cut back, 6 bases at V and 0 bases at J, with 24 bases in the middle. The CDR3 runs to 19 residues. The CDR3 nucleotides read TGTGCCAGCAGCCCCGGGGTAGGGGACCACTGGAGCTCCTACAATGAGCAGTTCTTC. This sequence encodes CASSPGVGDHWSSYNEQFF.

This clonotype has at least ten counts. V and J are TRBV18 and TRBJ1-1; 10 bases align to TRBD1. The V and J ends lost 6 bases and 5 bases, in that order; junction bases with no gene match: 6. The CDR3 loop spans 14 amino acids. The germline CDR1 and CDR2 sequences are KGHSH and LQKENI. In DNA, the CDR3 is TGTGCCAGCTCGCGACAGGGGGCACGGACTGAAGCTTTCTTT. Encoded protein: CASSRQGARTEAFF.

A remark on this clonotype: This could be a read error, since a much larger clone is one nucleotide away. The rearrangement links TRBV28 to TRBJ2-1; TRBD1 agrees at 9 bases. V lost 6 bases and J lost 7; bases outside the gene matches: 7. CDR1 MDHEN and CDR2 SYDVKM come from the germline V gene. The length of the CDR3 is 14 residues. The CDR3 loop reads CASRGPQGANEQFF. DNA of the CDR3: TGTGCCAGCAGGGGCCCACAGGGGGCTAATGAGCAGTTCTTC.

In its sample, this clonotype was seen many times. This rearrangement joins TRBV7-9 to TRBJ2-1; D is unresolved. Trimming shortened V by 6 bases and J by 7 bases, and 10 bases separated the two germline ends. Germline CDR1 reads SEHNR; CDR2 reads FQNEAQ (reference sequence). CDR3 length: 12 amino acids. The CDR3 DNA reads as TGTGCCAGCAGATTCGAGCAGAATGAGCAGTTCTTC. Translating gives CASRFEQNEQFF.

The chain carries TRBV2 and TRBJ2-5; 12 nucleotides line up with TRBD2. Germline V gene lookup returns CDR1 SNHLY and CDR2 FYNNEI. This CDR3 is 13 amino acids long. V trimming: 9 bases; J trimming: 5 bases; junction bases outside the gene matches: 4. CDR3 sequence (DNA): TGTGCCAGTGGACTAGCGGGATGGGAGACCCAGTACTTC. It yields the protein CASGLAGWETQYF.

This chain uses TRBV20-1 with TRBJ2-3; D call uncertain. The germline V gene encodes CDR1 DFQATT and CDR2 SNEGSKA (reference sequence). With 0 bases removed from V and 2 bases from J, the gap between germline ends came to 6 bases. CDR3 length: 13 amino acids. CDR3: CSAREINTDTQYF. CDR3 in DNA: TGCAGTGCTAGAGAGATAAACACAGATACGCAGTATTTT.

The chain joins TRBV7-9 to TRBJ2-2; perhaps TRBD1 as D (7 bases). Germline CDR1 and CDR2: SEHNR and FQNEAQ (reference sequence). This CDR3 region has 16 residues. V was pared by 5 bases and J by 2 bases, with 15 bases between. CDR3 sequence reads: CASSRRQGGNTGELFF. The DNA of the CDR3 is TGTGCCAGCAGCCGCAGACAGGGAGGTAACACCGGGGAGCTGTTTTTT.

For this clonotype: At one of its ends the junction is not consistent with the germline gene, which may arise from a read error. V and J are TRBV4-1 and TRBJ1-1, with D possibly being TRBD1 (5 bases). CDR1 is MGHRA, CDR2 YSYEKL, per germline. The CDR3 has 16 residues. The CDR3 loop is CASSQDQSRGNTEALF. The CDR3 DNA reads TGCGCCAGCAGCCAAGATCAGTCTCGGGGGAACACTGAAGCTCTCTTT.

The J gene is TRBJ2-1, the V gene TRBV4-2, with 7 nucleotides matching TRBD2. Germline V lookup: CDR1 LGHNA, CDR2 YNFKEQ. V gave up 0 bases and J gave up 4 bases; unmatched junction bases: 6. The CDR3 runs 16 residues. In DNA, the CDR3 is TGTGCCAGCAGCCAAGATGTACTAGCGCTTTACAATGAGCAGTTCTTC. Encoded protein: CASSQDVLALYNEQFF.

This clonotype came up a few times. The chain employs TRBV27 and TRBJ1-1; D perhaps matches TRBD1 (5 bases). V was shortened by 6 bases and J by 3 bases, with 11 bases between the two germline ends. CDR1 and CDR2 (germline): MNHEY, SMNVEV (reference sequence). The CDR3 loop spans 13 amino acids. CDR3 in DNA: TGTGCCAGCAGACGACAGACATACACTGAAGCTTTCTTT. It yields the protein CASRRQTYTEAFF.

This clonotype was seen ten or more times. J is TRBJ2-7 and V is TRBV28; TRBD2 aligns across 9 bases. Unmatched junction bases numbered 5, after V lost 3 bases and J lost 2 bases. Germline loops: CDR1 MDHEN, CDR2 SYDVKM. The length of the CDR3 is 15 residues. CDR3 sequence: CASSFSGRFPYEQYF. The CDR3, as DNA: TGTGCCAGCAGTTTTAGCGGGAGATTCCCCTACGAGCAGTACTTC.

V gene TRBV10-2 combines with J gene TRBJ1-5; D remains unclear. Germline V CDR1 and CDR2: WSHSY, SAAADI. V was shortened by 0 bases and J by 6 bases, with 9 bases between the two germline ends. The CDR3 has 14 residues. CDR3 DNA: TGCGCCAGCAGTGAGTCAGATGATGTTCAGCCCCAGCATTTT. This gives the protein CASSESDDVQPQHF.

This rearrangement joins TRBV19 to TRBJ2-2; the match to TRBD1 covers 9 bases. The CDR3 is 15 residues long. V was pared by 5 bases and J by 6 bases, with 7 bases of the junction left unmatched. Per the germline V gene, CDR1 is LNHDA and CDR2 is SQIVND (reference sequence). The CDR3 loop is CASSRQGDNSGELFF. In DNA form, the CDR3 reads TGTGCCAGTAGTCGACAGGGGGATAACTCCGGGGAGCTGTTTTTT. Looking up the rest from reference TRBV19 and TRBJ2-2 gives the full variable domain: DGGITQSPKYLFRKEGQNVTLSCEQNLNHDAMYWYRQDPGQGLRLIYYSQIVNDFQKGDIAEGYSVSREKKESFPLTVTSAQKNPTAFYLCASSRQGDNSGELFFGEGSRLTVL.

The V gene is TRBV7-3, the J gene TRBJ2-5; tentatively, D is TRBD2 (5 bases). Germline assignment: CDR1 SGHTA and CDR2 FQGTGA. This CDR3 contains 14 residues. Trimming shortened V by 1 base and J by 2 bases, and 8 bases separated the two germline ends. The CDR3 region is CASSLSSEQETQYF. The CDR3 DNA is TGTGCCAGCAGCTTAAGTAGCGAACAAGAGACCCAGTACTTC.

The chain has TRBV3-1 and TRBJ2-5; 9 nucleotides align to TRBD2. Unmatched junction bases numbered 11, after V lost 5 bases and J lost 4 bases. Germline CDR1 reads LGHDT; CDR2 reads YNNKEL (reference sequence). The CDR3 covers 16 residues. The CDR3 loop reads CASSKARLAESETQYF. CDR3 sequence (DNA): TGTGCCAGCAGCAAGGCACGACTAGCGGAATCAGAGACCCAGTACTTC.

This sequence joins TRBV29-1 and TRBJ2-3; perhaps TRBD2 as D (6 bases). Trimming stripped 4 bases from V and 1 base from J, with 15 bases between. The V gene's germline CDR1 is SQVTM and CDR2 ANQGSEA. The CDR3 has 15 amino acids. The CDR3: CSVGSLPSGTDTQYF. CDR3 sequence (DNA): TGCAGCGTTGGATCCCTGCCTAGCGGCACAGATACGCAGTATTTT.